A single sample gave rise to the 10 T cell receptor beta chains below, sequenced in a study of CD8+CD57+ T cells in acquired aplastic anemia. Profiling that covered TCR beta VDJ and CDR3 relied on genomic DNA as its template. Via MiXCR, TCRdb re-called the reads, giving one row per CDR3 protein. Of under 200,000 distinct CDR3 sequences in the sample, around 66% were seen once. Input material: sorted CD4+, CD8+, or CD8+CD57+ T cells (not recorded which) from PBMCs. All receptors derive from a human donor with severe aplastic anemia or a healthy control (not recorded which).

The rearrangement uses TRBV7-9 and TRBJ1-1; D is possibly TRBD1 (6 bases). Trimming removed 1 base from V and 5 bases from J, with 14 bases in between. The CDR3 loop spans 15 amino acids. Per the germline V gene, CDR1 is SEHNR and CDR2 is FQNEAQ (reference sequence). CDR3 DNA sequence: TGTGCCAGCAGCTTAGGTACAGGGTCAGGGACTGAAGCTTTCTTT. Its translation is CASSLGTGSGTEAFF.

J is TRBJ1-2 and V is TRBV7-3, with D uncertain. Germline CDR1 is SGHTA and CDR2 is FQGTGA. Trimming shortened V by 2 bases and J by 6 bases, and 10 bases separated the two germline ends. This CDR3 has 13 amino acids. CDR3 amino acids: CASSLQLTDGYTF. As DNA, the CDR3 is TGTGCCAGCAGCTTACAACTGACGGATGGCTACACCTTC.

Remarks on this clonotype: A much larger clone differs by one base, so this may be a read error. The chain uses TRBV9 and TRBJ2-3, with TRBD2 identical over 13 bases. The CDR3 sequence is 15 residues long. Germline V gene sequence: CDR1 SGDLS, CDR2 YYNGEE. V lost 3 bases to trimming and J lost 4 bases; unmatched junction nucleotides: 2. CDR3 loop: CASSAGTSGADTQYF. In DNA form, the CDR3 reads TGTGCCAGCAGCGCCGGGACTAGCGGGGCAGATACGCAGTATTTT.

The rearrangement links TRBV7-3 to TRBJ2-2, with 10 bases that match TRBD2. CDR1 is SGHTA, CDR2 FQGTGA, per germline. The J segment lost 4 bases and the V segment lost 4 bases, leaving 9 bases of the junction unmatched. The CDR3 consists of 17 residues. CDR3 protein: CASSSIAGGGSTGELFF. In DNA, the CDR3 is TGTGCCAGCAGCTCAATAGCGGGGGGTGGGAGCACCGGGGAGCTGTTTTTT.

The chain joins TRBV19 to TRBJ1-2; 8 bases are shared with TRBD1. The CDR3 totals 13 residues. V gave up 6 bases and J gave up 6 bases; unmatched junction bases: 6. Germline loops: CDR1 LNHDA, CDR2 SQIVND (reference sequence). The CDR3 DNA follows: TGTGCCAGTAGAAACGGACAGGGAAATGGCTACACCTTC. It encodes CASRNGQGNGYTF.

This clonotype was recorded many times. J is TRBJ2-7 and V is TRBV7-2; TRBD2 is a possible D gene (6 bases). Germline lookup yields CDR1 SGHTA and CDR2 FQGNSA. V lost 6 bases and J lost 3, with 12 bases in between. This CDR3 is 13 amino acids long. The DNA of the CDR3 is TGTGCCAGCAGTCCTCGGGAGTACTACGAGCAGTACTTC. It specifies CASSPREYYEQYF.

This clonotype was observed many times. The J gene is TRBJ2-3, the V gene TRBV20-1, with 7 bases that match TRBD2. With V trimmed by 1 base and J by 5 bases, 9 bases remained unmatched. Germline CDR1 and CDR2: DFQATT and SNEGSKA (reference sequence). The CDR3 runs to 15 residues. CDR3 in amino acids: CSARVQRGVGDTQYF. The CDR3 DNA reads TGCAGTGCTAGAGTTCAGCGGGGAGTCGGAGATACGCAGTATTTT.

This clonotype occurred many times. The chain couples TRBV10-1 to TRBJ2-3; 8 positions agree with TRBD1. Germline V CDR1 and CDR2: WNHNN, SYGVQD (reference sequence). The CDR3 extends over 16 amino acids. The J segment lost 0 bases and the V segment lost 7 bases, leaving 9 bases of the junction unmatched. This CDR3 is CASTLTGEGSTDTQYF. CDR3 bases: TGCGCCAGCACACTGACAGGGGAAGGGAGCACAGATACGCAGTATTTT.

Ten or more counts support this clonotype. The genes are TRBV10-3 and TRBJ1-2, with D unclear. CDR1 ENHRY and CDR2 SYGVKD come from the germline V gene. The CDR3 extends over 8 amino acids. The CDR3 nucleotides are TGTGCTAACTATGGCTACACCTTC. Protein sequence: CANYGYTF.

The V call is TRBV5-8, the J call TRBJ2-7, with TRBD1 as a possible D gene (5 bases). Germline V gene sequence: CDR1 SGHTS, CDR2 YDEGEE. CDR3 length equals 15 residues. Trimming took off 5 bases at V and 3 bases at J, with 18 bases between the two ends. CDR3 nucleotides: TGTGCCAGCAGTGAAGCCCGCCTGGGGCGCTACGAGCAGTACTTC. Amino acid sequence: CASSEARLGRYEQYF.